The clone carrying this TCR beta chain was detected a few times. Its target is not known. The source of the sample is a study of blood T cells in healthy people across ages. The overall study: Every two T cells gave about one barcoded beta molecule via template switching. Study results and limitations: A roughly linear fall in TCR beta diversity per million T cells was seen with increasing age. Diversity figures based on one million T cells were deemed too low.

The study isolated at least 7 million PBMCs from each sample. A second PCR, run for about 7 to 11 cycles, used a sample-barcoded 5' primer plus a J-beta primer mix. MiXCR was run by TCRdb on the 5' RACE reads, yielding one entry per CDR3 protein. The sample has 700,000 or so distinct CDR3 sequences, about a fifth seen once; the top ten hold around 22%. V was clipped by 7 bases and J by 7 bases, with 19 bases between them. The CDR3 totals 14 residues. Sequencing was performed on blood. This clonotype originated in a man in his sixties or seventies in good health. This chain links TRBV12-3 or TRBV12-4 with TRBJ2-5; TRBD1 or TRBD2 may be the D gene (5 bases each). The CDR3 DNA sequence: TGTGCCAGCAACTCTGGGGACCCTGGAGGGACCCAGTACTTC. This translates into CASNSGDPGGTQYF.